The 2 T cell receptor beta chains given below trace back to one sample, sequenced in a study of blood T cell repertoires in COVID-19. The protocol was immunoSEQ multiplex PCR, while the TCRdb copy is restricted to in-frame clones and leaves out a portion. Of 84,000 or so clones listed, over 70% are singletons. Material: peripheral blood. These receptors were obtained from a human donor in a cohort sampled during active COVID-19.

The chain links TRBV3-1 (or the pseudogene TRBV3-2) to TRBJ2-3; 9 nucleotides line up with TRBD2. The CDR3 extends over 17 amino acids. The V and J ends lost 4 bases and 1 base, in that order; junction bases with no gene match: 9. From germline, CDR1 is LGHDT and CDR2 YNNKEL (reference sequence). The CDR3, as DNA: TGTGCCAGCAGCCCTTACCTTAGCGGGGGTGGCACAGATACGCAGTATTTT. It codes for CASSPYLSGGGTDTQYF.

The chain employs TRBV5-1 and TRBJ2-7, with 7 bases identical to TRBD2. The CDR3 is made up of 13 amino acids. Per germline, CDR1 SGHRS and CDR2 YFSETQ. With 4 bases clipped from V and 5 bases from J, the junction kept 6 bases outside the gene matches. In DNA, the CDR3 is TGCGCCAGCAGCCAACGGACTAGTAACGAGCAGTACTTC. This sequence encodes CASSQRTSNEQYF.